This paragraph covers one TCR beta chain sequence. Method: immunoSEQ multiplex PCR; TCRdb's copy keeps in-frame clones and lacks some. Among about 140,000 clones listed, less than 95% were seen once. These data originate in a study of control samples from healthy donors and cancer patients. The CDR3 has 13 residues. CDR1 is SNHLY and CDR2 is FYNNEI in the germline V gene. The V and J ends lost 5 bases and 0 bases respectively, with 5 bases between them. The sample taken for sequencing was blood. This sequence was found in a man between 18 and 29 years old in good health. The chain uses TRBV2 and TRBJ1-5; unclear D gene. The CDR3 DNA is TGTGCCAGCAGTCGAGATAGCAATCAGCCCCAGCATTTT. This gives the protein CASSRDSNQPQHF.